This TCR beta chain was recovered during a study of regulatory T cells in long-lasting Graves disease. Trimming stripped 2 bases from V and 4 bases from J, with 20 bases between. The CDR3 is made up of 17 amino acids. Germline loops: CDR1 MNHNS, CDR2 SASEGT. This clonotype was detected only a few times. Its target is not known. Arm-PCR of CDR3 regions and iRepertoire HTBI primers were the basis on which TCR beta libraries were built. Authors' processing steps: Identification of gene segments yielded around 63 TRBV and some 14 TRBJ across samples. TCRdb ran MiXCR on the multiplex PCR reads and lists one entry per CDR3 protein. None of the V and J calls come from the authors' own analysis; TCRdb made them. The sample consists of 580,000 or so distinct CDR3 sequences, about 16% of them appearing once. Time point specified: newly diagnosed GD, antithyroid drugs for less than 3 months. From RNA extracted from PBMCs, the TCR library was made.

Study-wide results and limits: There were preferences for TRBV28, TRBJ1-2 and TRBJ2-5 in persistent disease.

These data also featured in a second study, about T cells in Graves' hyperthyroidism and ophthalmopathy. From that paper: The model identified upcoming ophthalmopathy a median approximately six months ahead of onset.

The TCR originated in a man younger than 35 with Graves disease. V gene TRBV6-1 combines with J gene TRBJ1-2, with D possibly TRBD1 on 5 matching bases. Source: peripheral blood mononuclear cells (PBMCs), taken at new diagnosis, from a patient treated with antithyroid drugs. CDR3 residues: CASSELGWDGEGYGYTF. The DNA of the CDR3 is TGTGCCAGCAGTGAATTAGGTTGGGACGGCGAGGGCTATGGCTACACCTTC.